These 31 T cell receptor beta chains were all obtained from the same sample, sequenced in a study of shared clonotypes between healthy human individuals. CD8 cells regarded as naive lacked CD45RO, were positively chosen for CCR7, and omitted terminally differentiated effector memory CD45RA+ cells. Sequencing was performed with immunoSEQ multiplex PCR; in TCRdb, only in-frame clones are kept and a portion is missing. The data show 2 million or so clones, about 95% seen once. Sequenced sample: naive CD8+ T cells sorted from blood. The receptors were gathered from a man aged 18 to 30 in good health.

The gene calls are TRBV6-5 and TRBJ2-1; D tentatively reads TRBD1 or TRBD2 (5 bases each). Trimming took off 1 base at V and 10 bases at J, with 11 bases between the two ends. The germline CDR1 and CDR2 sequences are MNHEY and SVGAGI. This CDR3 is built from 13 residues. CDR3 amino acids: CASSYLQDLEQFF. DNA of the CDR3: TGTGCCAGCAGTTACTTACAGGACTTGGAGCAGTTCTTC.

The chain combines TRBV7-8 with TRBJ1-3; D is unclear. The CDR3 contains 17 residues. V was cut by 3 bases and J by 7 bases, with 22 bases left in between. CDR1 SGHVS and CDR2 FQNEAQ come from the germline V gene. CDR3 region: CASSFSARVQVGNTIYF. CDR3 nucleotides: TGTGCCAGCAGCTTCTCCGCGAGGGTTCAAGTCGGGAACACCATATATTTT.

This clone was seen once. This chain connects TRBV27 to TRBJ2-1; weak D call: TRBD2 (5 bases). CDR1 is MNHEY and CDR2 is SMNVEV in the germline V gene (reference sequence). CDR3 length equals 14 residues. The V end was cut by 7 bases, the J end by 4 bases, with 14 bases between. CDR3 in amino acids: CASTLLGGYNEQFF. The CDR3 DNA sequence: TGTGCCAGCACCCTCTTAGGCGGGTACAATGAGCAGTTCTTC.

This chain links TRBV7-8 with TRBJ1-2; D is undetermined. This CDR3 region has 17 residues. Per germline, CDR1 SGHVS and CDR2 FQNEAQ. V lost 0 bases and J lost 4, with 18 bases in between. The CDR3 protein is CASSLALAGSLGYGYTF. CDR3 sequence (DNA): TGTGCCAGCAGCTTAGCACTAGCGGGCTCCCTGGGCTATGGCTACACCTTC.

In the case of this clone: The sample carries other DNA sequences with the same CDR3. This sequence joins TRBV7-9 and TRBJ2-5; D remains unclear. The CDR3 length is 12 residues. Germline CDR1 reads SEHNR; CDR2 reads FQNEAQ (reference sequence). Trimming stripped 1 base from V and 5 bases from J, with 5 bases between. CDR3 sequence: CASSLVPETQYF. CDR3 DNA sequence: TGTGCCAGCAGCTTAGTCCCCGAGACCCAGTACTTC.

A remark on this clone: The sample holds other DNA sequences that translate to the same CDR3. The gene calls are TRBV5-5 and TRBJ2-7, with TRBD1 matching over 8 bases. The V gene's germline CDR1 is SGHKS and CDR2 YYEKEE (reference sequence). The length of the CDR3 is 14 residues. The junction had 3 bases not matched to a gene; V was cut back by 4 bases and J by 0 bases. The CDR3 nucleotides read TGTGCCAGCAGCCTGGACAGGGCCTCCTACGAGCAGTACTTC. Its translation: CASSLDRASYEQYF.

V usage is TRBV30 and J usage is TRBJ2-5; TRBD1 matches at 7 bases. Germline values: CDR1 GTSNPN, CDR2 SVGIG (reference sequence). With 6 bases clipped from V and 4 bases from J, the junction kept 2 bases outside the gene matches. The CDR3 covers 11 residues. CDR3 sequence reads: CACTGVETQYF. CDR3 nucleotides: TGTGCCTGTACAGGGGTAGAGACCCAGTACTTC. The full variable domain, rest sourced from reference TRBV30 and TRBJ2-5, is SQTIHQWPATLVQPVGSPLSLECTVEGTSNPNLYWYRQAAGRGLQLLFYSVGIGQISSEVPQNLSASRPQDRQFILSSKKLLLSDSGFYLCACTGVETQYFGPGTRLLVL.

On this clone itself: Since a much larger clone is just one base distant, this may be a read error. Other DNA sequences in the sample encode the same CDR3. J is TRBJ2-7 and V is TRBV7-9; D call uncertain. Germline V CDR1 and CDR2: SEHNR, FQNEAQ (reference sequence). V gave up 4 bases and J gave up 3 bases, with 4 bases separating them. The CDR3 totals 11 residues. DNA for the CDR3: TGTGCCAGCAGCTCCCTCTACGAGCAGTACTTC. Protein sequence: CASSSLYEQYF.

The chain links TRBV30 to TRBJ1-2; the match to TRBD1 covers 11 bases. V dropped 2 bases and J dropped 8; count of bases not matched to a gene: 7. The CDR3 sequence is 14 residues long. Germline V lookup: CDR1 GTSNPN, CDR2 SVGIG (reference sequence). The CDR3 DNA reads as TGTGCCTGGAGTTACGGGACAGGGGGATTCGGCTACACCTTC. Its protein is CAWSYGTGGFGYTF.

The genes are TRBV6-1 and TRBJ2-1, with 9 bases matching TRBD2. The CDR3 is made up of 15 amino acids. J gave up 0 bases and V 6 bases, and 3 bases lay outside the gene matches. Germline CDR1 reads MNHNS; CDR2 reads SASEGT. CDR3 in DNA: TGTGCCAGCAGGCCGGGACTAGCCTCCTACAATGAGCAGTTCTTC. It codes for CASRPGLASYNEQFF.

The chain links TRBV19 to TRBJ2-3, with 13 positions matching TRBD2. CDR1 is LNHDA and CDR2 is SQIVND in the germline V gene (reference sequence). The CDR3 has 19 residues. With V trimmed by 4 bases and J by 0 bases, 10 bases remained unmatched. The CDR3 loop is CASSKGLAGPALSTDTQYF. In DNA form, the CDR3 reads TGTGCCAGTAGTAAGGGACTAGCGGGGCCAGCCTTAAGCACAGATACGCAGTATTTT.

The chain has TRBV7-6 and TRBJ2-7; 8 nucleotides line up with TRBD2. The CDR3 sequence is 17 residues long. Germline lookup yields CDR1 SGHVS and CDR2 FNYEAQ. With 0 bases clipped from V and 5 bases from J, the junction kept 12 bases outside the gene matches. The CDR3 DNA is TGTGCCAGCAGCTTAGCGTTGCGGGGGGCCCAGGGAGACGAGCAGTACTTC. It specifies CASSLALRGAQGDEQYF.

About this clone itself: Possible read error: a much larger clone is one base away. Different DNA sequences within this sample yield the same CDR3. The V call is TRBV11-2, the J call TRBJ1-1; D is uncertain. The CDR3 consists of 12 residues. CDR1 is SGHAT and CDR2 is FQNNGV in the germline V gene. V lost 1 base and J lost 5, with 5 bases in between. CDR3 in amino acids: CASSLGWTEAFF. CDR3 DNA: TGTGCCAGCAGCTTAGGGTGGACTGAAGCTTTCTTT.

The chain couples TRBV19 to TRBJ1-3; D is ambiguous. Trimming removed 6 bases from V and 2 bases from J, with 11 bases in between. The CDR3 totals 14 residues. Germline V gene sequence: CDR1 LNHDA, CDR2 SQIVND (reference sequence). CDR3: CASRHISAGNTIYF. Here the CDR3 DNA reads TGTGCCAGTAGACATATCTCTGCTGGAAACACCATATATTTT.

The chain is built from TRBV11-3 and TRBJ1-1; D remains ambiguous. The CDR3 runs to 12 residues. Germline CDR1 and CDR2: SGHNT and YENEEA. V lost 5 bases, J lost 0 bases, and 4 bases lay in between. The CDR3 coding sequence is TGTGCCAGCAGCGGACTGAACACTGAAGCTTTCTTT. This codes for CASSGLNTEAFF.

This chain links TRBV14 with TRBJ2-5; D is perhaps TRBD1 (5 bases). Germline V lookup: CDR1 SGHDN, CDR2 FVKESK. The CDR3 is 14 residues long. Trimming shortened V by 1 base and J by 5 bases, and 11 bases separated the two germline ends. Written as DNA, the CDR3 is TGTGCCAGCAGCCAAGTCGCAGGGTTTGAGACCCAGTACTTC. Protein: CASSQVAGFETQYF.

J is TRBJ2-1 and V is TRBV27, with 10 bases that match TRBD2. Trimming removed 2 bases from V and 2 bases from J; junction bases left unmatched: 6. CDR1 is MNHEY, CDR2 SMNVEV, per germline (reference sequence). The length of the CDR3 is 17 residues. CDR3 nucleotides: TGTGCCAGCAGTTTAGGTATAGCGGGAGGACCCTACAATGAGCAGTTCTTC. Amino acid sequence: CASSLGIAGGPYNEQFF.

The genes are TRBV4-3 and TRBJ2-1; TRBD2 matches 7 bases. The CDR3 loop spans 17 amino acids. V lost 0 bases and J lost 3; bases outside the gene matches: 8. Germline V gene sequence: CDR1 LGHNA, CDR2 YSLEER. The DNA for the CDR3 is TGCGCCAGCAGCCAAGATTGGGGCGGGAGCTTCTACAATGAGCAGTTCTTC. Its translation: CASSQDWGGSFYNEQFF.

The CDR3 is CASSLTGTYNSPLHF. CDR3 nucleotide sequence: TGTGCCAGCAGCTTGACAGGGACCTATAATTCACCCCTCCACTTT. This chain joins TRBV5-6 and TRBJ1-6; tentative D call: TRBD1 (6 bases). This CDR3 contains 15 residues. Trimming cost V 1 base and J 2 bases, with 7 bases left between them. CDR1 SGHDT and CDR2 YYEEEE come from the germline V gene.

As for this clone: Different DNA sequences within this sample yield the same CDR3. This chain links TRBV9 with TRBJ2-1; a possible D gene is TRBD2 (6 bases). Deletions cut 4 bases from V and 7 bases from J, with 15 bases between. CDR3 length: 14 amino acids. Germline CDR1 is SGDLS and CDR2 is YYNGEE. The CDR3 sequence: CASSPSGGGNEQFF. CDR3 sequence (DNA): TGTGCCAGCAGCCCCTCCGGGGGTGGGAATGAGCAGTTCTTC.

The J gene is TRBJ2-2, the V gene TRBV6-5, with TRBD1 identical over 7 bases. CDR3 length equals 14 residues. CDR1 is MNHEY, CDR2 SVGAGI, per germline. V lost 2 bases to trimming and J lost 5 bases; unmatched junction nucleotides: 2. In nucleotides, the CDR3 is TGTGCCAGCAGTTACAAACAGGGGACCGGGGAGCTGTTTTTT. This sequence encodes CASSYKQGTGELFF.

The CDR3 is CASSLGFEAKLGETQYF. CDR3 nucleotides: TGCGCCAGCAGCTTGGGATTCGAGGCGAAATTGGGGGAGACCCAGTACTTC. This chain connects TRBV5-1 to TRBJ2-5; the D is unclear. CDR1 is SGHRS and CDR2 is YFSETQ in the germline V gene. Trimming removed 0 bases from V and 5 bases from J, with 20 bases in between. This CDR3 region has 17 residues.

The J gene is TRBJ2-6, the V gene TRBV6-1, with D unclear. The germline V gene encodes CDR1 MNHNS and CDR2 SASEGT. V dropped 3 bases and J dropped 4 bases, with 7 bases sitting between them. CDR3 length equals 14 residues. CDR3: CASSDPLGANVLTF. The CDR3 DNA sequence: TGTGCCAGCAGTGACCCACTAGGGGCCAACGTCCTGACTTTC.

The CDR3 sequence is CASSIQGAMAEQFF. CDR3 sequence (DNA): TGTGCCAGCAGTATACAGGGGGCAATGGCTGAGCAGTTCTTC. The chain couples TRBV7-9 to TRBJ2-1; 9 nucleotides match TRBD1. J was trimmed by 9 bases and V by 6 bases; bases with no gene match: 9. CDR1 is SEHNR, CDR2 FQNEAQ, per germline (reference sequence). CDR3 length equals 14 residues.

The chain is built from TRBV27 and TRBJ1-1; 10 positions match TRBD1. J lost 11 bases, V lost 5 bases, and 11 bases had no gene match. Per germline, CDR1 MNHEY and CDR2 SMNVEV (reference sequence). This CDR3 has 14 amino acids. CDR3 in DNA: TGTGCCAGCAGTCGGGGGGGACAGGGGCAAAGGGCTTTCTTT. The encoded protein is CASSRGGQGQRAFF.

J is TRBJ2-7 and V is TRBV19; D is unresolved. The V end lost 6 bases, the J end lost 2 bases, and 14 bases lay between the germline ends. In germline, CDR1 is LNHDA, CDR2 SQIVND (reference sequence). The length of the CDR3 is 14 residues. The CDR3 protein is CASRVDLETYEQYF. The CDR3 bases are TGTGCCAGTAGGGTAGACTTGGAGACCTACGAGCAGTACTTC.

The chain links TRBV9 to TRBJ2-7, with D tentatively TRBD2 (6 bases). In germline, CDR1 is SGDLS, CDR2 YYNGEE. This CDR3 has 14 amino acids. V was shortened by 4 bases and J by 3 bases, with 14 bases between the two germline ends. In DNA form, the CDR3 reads TGTGCCAGCAGCTCTAGCGTCCAGGGCTACGAGCAGTACTTC. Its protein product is CASSSSVQGYEQYF.

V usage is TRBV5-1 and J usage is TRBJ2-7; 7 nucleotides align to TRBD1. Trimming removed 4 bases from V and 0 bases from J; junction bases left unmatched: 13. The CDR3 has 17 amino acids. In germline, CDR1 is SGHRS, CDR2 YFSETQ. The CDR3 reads CASSARQGPPVSYEQYF. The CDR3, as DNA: TGCGCCAGCAGCGCGCGACAGGGCCCCCCCGTCTCCTACGAGCAGTACTTC.

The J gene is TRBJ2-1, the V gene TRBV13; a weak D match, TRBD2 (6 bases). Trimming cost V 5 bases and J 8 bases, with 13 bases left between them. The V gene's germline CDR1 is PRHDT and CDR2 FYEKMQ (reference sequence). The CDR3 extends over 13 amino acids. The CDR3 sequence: CASSTGGPYEQFF. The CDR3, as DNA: TGTGCCAGCAGCACCGGAGGGCCGTATGAGCAGTTCTTC. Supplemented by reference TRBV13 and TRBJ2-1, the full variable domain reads AAGVIQSPRHLIKEKRETATLKCYPIPRHDTVYWYQQGPGQDPQFLISFYEKMQSDKGSIPDRFSAQQFSDYHSELNMSSLELGDSALYFCASSTGGPYEQFFGPGTRLTVL.

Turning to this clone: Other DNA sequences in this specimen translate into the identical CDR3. Here the CDR3 reads CASSQGPDYEQYF. The CDR3 DNA reads as TGCGCCAGCAGCCAAGGTCCAGACTACGAGCAGTACTTC. The chain employs TRBV4-1 and TRBJ2-7; D gene ambiguous. Trimming left V 1 base short and J 3 bases short, with 7 bases between. Germline V lookup: CDR1 MGHRA, CDR2 YSYEKL. The CDR3 is 13 residues long.

CDR3 sequence: CAWSSGLGVIYEQYF. Here the CDR3 DNA reads TGTGCCTGGAGTTCAGGACTTGGAGTAATCTACGAGCAGTACTTC. The V and J genes are TRBV30 and TRBJ2-7; D possibly corresponds to TRBD2 (5 bases). V was cut by 2 bases and J by 3 bases, with 17 bases left in between. The CDR3 runs to 15 residues. The germline CDR1 and CDR2 sequences are GTSNPN and SVGIG (reference sequence).